This entry lists 22 T cell receptor beta chains sequenced from one sample in a study of T cell responses to AZD1222 COVID-19 vaccine. Method: immunoSEQ multiplex PCR; TCRdb's copy keeps in-frame clones and lacks some. The data show approximately 120,000 clones, around nine tenths seen once. The sample in question was peripheral blood, obtained on day 0 of AZD1222 vaccination. Receptors originate from an adult in good health.

The chain has TRBV6-5 and TRBJ2-2; tentatively, D is TRBD2 (6 bases). Looked up from germline, CDR1 is MNHEY and CDR2 is SVGAGI. The CDR3 loop spans 14 amino acids. Trimming removed 4 bases at V and 4 bases at J, with 10 bases between. The CDR3 spells CASSWDSFTGELFF. DNA of the CDR3: TGTGCCAGCAGTTGGGACTCCTTCACCGGGGAGCTGTTTTTT.

The V and J genes are TRBV7-2 and TRBJ1-1; unclear D gene. The CDR3 contains 13 residues. Germline V gene lookup returns CDR1 SGHTA and CDR2 FQGNSA. V lost 2 bases, J lost 0 bases, and 4 bases lay in between. The chain's CDR3 is CASSLTVNTEAFF. In DNA, the CDR3 is TGTGCCAGCAGCTTAACAGTGAACACTGAAGCTTTCTTT.

The chain combines TRBV6-5 with TRBJ2-1, with D perhaps matching TRBD1 or TRBD2 (5 bases each). Germline CDR1 is MNHEY and CDR2 is SVGAGI. Trimming shortened V by 2 bases and J by 8 bases, and 7 bases separated the two germline ends. CDR3 size: 12 residues. As DNA, the CDR3 is TGTGCCAGCAGTTACAGGGGAGATGAGCAGTTCTTC. It codes for CASSYRGDEQFF.

J is TRBJ2-6 and V is TRBV29-1; D not certain. CDR1 and CDR2 from the germline V gene are SQVTM and ANQGSEA. Trimming took off 3 bases at V and 8 bases at J, with 14 bases between the two ends. The CDR3 has 14 residues. The CDR3 nucleotides read TGCAGCGTTGACGGTGGCCCGCAGCCCAACGTCCTGACTTTC. Its translation: CSVDGGPQPNVLTF. The full variable domain, in which reference TRBV29-1 and TRBJ2-6 provide the parts outside the CDR3, is SAVISQKPSRDICQRGTSLTIQCQVDSQVTMMFWYRQQPGQSLTLIATANQGSEATYESGFVIDKFPISRPNLTFSTLTVSNMSPEDSSIYLCSVDGGPQPNVLTFGAGSRLTVL.

The rearrangement uses TRBV27 and TRBJ1-1; TRBD1 might be the D (6 bases). This CDR3 contains 14 residues. Germline V gives CDR1 MNHEY, CDR2 SMNVEV (reference sequence). Trimming cost V 6 bases and J 4 bases, with 15 bases left between them. CDR3: CASSSAGEGTEAFF. The CDR3 bases are TGTGCCAGCAGCTCCGCAGGGGAGGGCACTGAAGCTTTCTTT.

The chain joins TRBV7-8 to TRBJ2-2; tentative D call: TRBD1 (6 bases). Germline CDR1 SGHVS, CDR2 FQNEAQ. Trimming cost V 1 base and J 0 bases, with 12 bases left between them. This CDR3 has 17 amino acids. The CDR3 spells CASSLGGAGANTGELFF. The CDR3 DNA reads as TGTGCCAGCAGCTTAGGTGGGGCAGGGGCGAACACCGGGGAGCTGTTTTTT.

The chain carries TRBV3-1 (or the pseudogene TRBV3-2) and TRBJ1-5; no reliable D call. The ends were cut back, 1 base at V and 4 bases at J, with 5 bases in the middle. CDR3 length: 13 amino acids. The germline V gene has CDR1 LGHDT and CDR2 YNNKEL (reference sequence). The DNA for the CDR3 is TGTGCCAGCAGCCAAGGTGGGAATCAGCCCCAGCATTTT. This sequence encodes CASSQGGNQPQHF.

In its sample, this clone was seen once. The chain couples TRBV7-9 to TRBJ2-2; D ambiguous. CDR1 and CDR2 from the germline V gene are SEHNR and FQNEAQ (reference sequence). This CDR3 contains 15 residues. Trimming left V 0 bases short and J 4 bases short, with 9 bases between. CDR3 DNA: TGTGCCAGCAGCTTAGCACGGCAGATCACCGGGGAGCTGTTTTTT. This encodes CASSLARQITGELFF. The full variable domain, completed using reference TRBV7-9 and TRBJ2-2, is DTGVSQNPRHKITKRGQNVTFRCDPISEHNRLYWYRQTLGQGPEFLTYFQNEAQLEKSRLLSDRFSAERPKGSFSTLEIQRTEQGDSAMYLCASSLARQITGELFFGEGSRLTVL.

V gene TRBV10-3 combines with J gene TRBJ2-3, with a tentative D call TRBD1 (5 bases). Germline CDR1 ENHRY, CDR2 SYGVKD. Trimming stripped 10 bases from V and 6 bases from J, with 11 bases between. The CDR3 runs to 11 residues. Written as DNA, the CDR3 is TGTGCCACAAGACAGATGGATACGCAGTATTTT. This translates into CATRQMDTQYF.

The rearrangement uses TRBV30 and TRBJ2-6, with unresolved D. The CDR3 has 12 amino acids. Germline CDR1 reads GTSNPN; CDR2 reads SVGIG (reference sequence). The germline V and J ends were trimmed by 7 bases and 1 base, with 5 bases remaining between them. CDR3 amino acids: CASLSGANVLTF. In nucleotides, the CDR3 is TGTGCCTCCTTATCTGGGGCCAACGTCCTGACTTTC.

V is TRBV27 and J is TRBJ2-7, with 10 bases fitting TRBD1. The germline V gene has CDR1 MNHEY and CDR2 SMNVEV (reference sequence). V was clipped by 0 bases and J by 0 bases; unmatched bases: 2. The CDR3 consists of 16 residues. The CDR3 nucleotides read TGTGCCAGCAGTTTATCGGGGACAGGGGTCTCCTACGAGCAGTACTTC. This gives the protein CASSLSGTGVSYEQYF.

The chain uses TRBV25-1 and TRBJ1-4, with D perhaps TRBD1 (5 bases). Germline assignment: CDR1 MGHDK and CDR2 SYGVNS. Trimming took off 3 bases at V and 9 bases at J, with 11 bases between the two ends. The CDR3 is 13 amino acids. This CDR3 is CASSDGGIKKLFF. CDR3 bases: TGTGCCAGCAGTGACGGGGGTATCAAAAAACTGTTTTTT.

V is TRBV6-1 and J is TRBJ2-7; no reliable D call. The CDR3 covers 14 residues. With 0 bases removed from V and 1 base from J, the gap between germline ends came to 7 bases. The germline V gene has CDR1 MNHNS and CDR2 SASEGT. CDR3 nucleotide sequence: TGTGCCAGCAGTGAAGCGTCCGGATCCTACGAGCAGTACTTC. Translation: CASSEASGSYEQYF.

The rearrangement links TRBV23-1 to TRBJ1-5; D unclear. TRBV23-1 is sorted into the ORF group, with uncertain function. V was trimmed by 0 bases and J by 9 bases, leaving 6 bases between them. This CDR3 has 12 amino acids. The CDR3 DNA sequence: TGCGCCAGCAGTCAATCGGATCCGCCCCAGCATTTT. Translation gives CASSQSDPPQHF.

This clone came up once. The chain links TRBV6-1 to TRBJ1-6; unclear D gene. The CDR3 is 16 residues long. V was trimmed by 2 bases and J by 8 bases, leaving 16 bases between them. CDR1 MNHNS and CDR2 SASEGT come from the germline V gene. CDR3 sequence reads: CASSESKGGGYSPLHF. CDR3 DNA sequence: TGTGCCAGCAGTGAATCCAAGGGCGGTGGTTATTCACCCCTCCACTTT.

This clone has only one observation. J is TRBJ1-2 and V is TRBV28; TRBD1 agrees at 7 bases. Trimming removed 6 bases from V and 4 bases from J; junction bases left unmatched: 11. There are 15 residues in the CDR3. Germline CDR1 and CDR2: MDHEN and SYDVKM. This chain's CDR3 is CASRGTGTALYGYTF. The DNA of the CDR3 is TGTGCCAGCAGAGGCACCGGGACAGCCCTCTATGGCTACACCTTC.

This clone is a singleton in its sample. This rearrangement joins TRBV7-2 to TRBJ2-3; TRBD1 or TRBD2 may be the D gene (6 bases each). V dropped 3 bases and J dropped 8 bases, with 15 bases sitting between them. Germline lookup yields CDR1 SGHTA and CDR2 FQGNSA. The CDR3 loop spans 14 amino acids. DNA of the CDR3: TGTGCCAGCAGCTTGGGGGGCGCGGTAGGTACGCAGTATTTT. Its translation: CASSLGGAVGTQYF.

The V call is TRBV5-6, the J call TRBJ1-5, with D possibly matching TRBD1 (5 bases). In germline, CDR1 is SGHDT, CDR2 YYEEEE. The CDR3 sequence is 17 residues long. V dropped 2 bases and J dropped 0 bases, with 15 bases sitting between them. CDR3 residues: CASSLGRDGYSNQPQHF. The CDR3 DNA follows: TGTGCCAGCAGCTTAGGAAGGGACGGGTATAGCAATCAGCCCCAGCATTTT. Together with reference TRBV5-6 and TRBJ1-5, the CDR3 gives the full variable domain: DAGVTQSPTHLIKTRGQQVTLRCSPKSGHDTVSWYQQALGQGPQFIFQYYEEEERQRGNFPDRFSGHQFPNYSSELNVNALLLGDSALYLCASSLGRDGYSNQPQHFGDGTRLSIL.

This clone was detected a few times. V and J are TRBV19 and TRBJ1-1, with a possible D match to TRBD1 (6 bases). The CDR3 runs to 13 residues. The germline gives CDR1 LNHDA, CDR2 SQIVND (reference sequence). Trimming removed 5 bases at V and 4 bases at J, with 11 bases between. In DNA, the CDR3 is TGTGCCAGTAGTTCAACGGGGGCCACTGAAGCTTTCTTT. It encodes CASSSTGATEAFF.

This clone has only one observation. The genes are TRBV5-4 and TRBJ2-7; 8 nucleotides agree with TRBD1. Per the germline V gene, CDR1 is SGHNT and CDR2 is YYREEE (reference sequence). The length of the CDR3 is 15 residues. The J segment lost 2 bases and the V segment lost 4 bases, leaving 8 bases of the junction unmatched. CDR3 protein: CASSPWTGRTYEQYF. The DNA of the CDR3 is TGTGCCAGCAGCCCTTGGACAGGGAGAACCTACGAGCAGTACTTC.

This clone was seen once. J is TRBJ1-2 and V is TRBV7-9, with a possible D match to TRBD1 (5 bases). Germline V gene sequence: CDR1 SEHNR, CDR2 FQNEAQ (reference sequence). Deletions cut 3 bases from V and 8 bases from J, with 13 bases between. There are 13 residues in the CDR3. CDR3 sequence: CASSLAGQYGYTF. In nucleotides, the CDR3 is TGTGCCAGCAGCTTGGCCGGACAATACGGCTACACCTTC.

The J gene is TRBJ1-2, the V gene TRBV19; D unresolved. The CDR3 runs 13 residues. The germline gives CDR1 LNHDA, CDR2 SQIVND (reference sequence). V was clipped by 2 bases and J by 5 bases, with 9 bases between them. The CDR3 is CASSINDNYGYTF. In DNA form, the CDR3 reads TGTGCCAGTAGTATAAACGATAATTATGGCTACACCTTC.